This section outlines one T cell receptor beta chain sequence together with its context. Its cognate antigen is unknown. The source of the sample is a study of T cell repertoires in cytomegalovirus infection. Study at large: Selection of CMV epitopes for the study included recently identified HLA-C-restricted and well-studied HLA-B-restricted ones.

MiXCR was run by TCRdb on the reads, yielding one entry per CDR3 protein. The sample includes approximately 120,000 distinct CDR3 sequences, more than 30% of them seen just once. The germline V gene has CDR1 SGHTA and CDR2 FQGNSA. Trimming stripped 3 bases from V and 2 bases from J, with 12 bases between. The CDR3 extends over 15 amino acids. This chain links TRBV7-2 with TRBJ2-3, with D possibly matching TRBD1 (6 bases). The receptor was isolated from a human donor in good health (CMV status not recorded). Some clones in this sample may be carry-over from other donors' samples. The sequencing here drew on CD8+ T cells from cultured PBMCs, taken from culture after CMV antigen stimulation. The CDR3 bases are TGTGCCAGCAGCTTGGGACAACCATACACAGATACGCAGTATTTT. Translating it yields CASSLGQPYTDTQYF.